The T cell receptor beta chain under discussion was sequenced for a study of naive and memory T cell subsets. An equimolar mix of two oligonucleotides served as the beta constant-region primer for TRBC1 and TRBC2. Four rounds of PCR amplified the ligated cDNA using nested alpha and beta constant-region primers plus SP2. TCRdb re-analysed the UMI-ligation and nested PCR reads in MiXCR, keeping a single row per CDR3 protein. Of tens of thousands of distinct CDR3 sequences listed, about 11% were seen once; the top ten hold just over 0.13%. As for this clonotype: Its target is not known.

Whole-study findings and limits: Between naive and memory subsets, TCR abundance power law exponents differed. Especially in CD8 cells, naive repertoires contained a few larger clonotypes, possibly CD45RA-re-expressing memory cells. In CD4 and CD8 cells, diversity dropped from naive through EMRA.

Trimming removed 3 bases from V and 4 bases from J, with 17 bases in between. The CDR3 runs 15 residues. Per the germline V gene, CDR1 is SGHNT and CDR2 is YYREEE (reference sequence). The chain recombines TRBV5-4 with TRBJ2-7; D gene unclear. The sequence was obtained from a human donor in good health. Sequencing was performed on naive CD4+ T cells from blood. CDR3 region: CASSSPEYAVYEQYF. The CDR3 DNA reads TGTGCCAGCAGCTCCCCCGAGTATGCGGTATACGAGCAGTACTTC.